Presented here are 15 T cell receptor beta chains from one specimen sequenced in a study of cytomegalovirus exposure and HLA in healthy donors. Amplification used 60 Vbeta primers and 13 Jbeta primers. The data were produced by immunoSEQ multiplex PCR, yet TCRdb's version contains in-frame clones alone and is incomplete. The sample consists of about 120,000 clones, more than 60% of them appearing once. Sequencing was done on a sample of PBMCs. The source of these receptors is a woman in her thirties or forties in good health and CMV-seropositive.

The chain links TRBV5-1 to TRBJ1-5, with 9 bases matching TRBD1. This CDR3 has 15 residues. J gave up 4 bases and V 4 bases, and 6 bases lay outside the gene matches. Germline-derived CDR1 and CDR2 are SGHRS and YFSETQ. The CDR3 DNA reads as TGCGCCAGCAGCCCATATGGACAGGGGAATCAGCCCCAGCATTTT. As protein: CASSPYGQGNQPQHF.

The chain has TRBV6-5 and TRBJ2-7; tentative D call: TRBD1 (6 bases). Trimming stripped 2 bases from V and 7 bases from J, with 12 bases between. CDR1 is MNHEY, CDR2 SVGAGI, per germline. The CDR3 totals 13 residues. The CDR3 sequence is CASSYDRSKEQYF. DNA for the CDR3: TGTGCCAGCAGTTACGACAGGTCGAAGGAGCAGTACTTC.

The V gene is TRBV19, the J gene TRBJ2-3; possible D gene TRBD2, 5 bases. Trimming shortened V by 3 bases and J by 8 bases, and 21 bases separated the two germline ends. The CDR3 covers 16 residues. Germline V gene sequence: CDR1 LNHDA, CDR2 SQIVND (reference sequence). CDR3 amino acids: CASSMLRGIVSGTQYF. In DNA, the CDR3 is TGTGCCAGTAGTATGTTACGGGGAATTGTTTCGGGTACGCAGTATTTT.

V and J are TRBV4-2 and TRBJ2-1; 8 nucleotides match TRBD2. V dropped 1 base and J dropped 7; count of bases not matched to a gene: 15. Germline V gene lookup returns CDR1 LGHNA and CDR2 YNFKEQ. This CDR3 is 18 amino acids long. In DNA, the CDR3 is TGTGCCAGCAGCCAAGGGGCTGATTTAAGCGGGGGTAAAAATGAGCAGTTCTTC. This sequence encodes CASSQGADLSGGKNEQFF.

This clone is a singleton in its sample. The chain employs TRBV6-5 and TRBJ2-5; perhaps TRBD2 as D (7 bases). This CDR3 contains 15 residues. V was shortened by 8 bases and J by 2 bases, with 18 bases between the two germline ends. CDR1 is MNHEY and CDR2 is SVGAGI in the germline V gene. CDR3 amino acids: CASGRGVRRQETQYF. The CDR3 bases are TGTGCCAGCGGGAGGGGGGTAAGGAGGCAAGAGACCCAGTACTTC.

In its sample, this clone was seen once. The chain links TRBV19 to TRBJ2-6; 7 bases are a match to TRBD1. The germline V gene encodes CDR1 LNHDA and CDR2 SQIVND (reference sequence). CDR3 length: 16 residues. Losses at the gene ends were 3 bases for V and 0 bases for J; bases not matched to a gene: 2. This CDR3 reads CASSIPGGSGANVLTF. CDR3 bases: TGTGCCAGTAGTATCCCAGGGGGCTCTGGGGCCAACGTCCTGACTTTC.

In DNA, the CDR3 is TGTGCCAGCAGCCCCCCAGACAATGAGCAGTTCTTC. The encoded protein is CASSPPDNEQFF. This chain joins TRBV11-2 and TRBJ2-1; no firm D call. This CDR3 region has 12 residues. Trimming cost V 5 bases and J 5 bases, with 7 bases left between them. Germline CDR1 reads SGHAT; CDR2 reads FQNNGV.

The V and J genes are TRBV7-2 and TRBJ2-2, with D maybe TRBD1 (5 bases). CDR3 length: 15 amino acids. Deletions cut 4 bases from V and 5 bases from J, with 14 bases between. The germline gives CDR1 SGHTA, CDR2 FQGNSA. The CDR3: CASSSHQRGTGELFF. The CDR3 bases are TGTGCCAGCAGCTCCCACCAAAGGGGAACCGGGGAGCTGTTTTTT.

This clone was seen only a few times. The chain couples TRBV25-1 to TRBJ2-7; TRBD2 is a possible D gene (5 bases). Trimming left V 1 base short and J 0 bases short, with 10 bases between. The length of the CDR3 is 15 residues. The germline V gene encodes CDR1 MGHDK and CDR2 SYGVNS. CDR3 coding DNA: TGTGCCAGCAGTGAATCCTTCCGGGACTCCTACGAGCAGTACTTC. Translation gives CASSESFRDSYEQYF.

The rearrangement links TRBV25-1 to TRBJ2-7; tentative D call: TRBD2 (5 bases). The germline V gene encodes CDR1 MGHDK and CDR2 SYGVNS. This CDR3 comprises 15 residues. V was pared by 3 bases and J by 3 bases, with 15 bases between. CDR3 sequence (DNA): TGTGCCAGCAGTGACGCCGGGAAGTTCCACTACGAGCAGTACTTC. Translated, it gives CASSDAGKFHYEQYF.

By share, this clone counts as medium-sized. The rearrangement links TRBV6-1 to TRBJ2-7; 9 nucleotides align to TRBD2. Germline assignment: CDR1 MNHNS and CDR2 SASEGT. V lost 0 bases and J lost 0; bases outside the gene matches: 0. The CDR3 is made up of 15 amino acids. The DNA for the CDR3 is TGTGCCAGCAGTGAAGCTAGCGGGAGCTCCTACGAGCAGTACTTC. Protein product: CASSEASGSSYEQYF.

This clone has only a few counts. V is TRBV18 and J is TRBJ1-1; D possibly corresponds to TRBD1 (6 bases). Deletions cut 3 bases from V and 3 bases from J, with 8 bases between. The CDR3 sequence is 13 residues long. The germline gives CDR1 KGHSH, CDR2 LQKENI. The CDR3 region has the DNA TGTGCCAGCTCACCCAAGGGGGACACTGAAGCTTTCTTT. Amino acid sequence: CASSPKGDTEAFF.

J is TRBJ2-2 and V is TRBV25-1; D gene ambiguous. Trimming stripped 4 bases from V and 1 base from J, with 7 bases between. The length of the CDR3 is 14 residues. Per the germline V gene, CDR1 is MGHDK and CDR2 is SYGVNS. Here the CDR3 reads CASSGLGNTGELFF. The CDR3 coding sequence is TGTGCCAGCAGTGGGCTAGGGAACACCGGGGAGCTGTTTTTT. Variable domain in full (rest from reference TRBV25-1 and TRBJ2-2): EADIYQTPRYLVIGTGKKITLECSQTMGHDKMYWYQQDPGMELHLIHYSYGVNSTEKGDLSSESTVSRIRTEHFPLTLESARPSHTSQYLCASSGLGNTGELFFGEGSRLTVL.

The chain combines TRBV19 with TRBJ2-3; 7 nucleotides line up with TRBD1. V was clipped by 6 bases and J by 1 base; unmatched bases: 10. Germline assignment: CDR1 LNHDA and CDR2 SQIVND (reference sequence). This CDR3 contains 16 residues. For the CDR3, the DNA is TGTGCCAGTAGCGGGATCAAAGGACAGGGCACAGATACGCAGTATTTT. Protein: CASSGIKGQGTDTQYF. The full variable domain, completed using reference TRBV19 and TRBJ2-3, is DGGITQSPKYLFRKEGQNVTLSCEQNLNHDAMYWYRQDPGQGLRLIYYSQIVNDFQKGDIAEGYSVSREKKESFPLTVTSAQKNPTAFYLCASSGIKGQGTDTQYFGPGTRLTVL.

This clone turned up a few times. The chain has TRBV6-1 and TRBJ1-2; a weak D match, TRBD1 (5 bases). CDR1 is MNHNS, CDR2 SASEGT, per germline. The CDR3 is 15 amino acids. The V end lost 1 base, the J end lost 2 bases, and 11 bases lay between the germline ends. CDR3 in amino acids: CASSEVAGHNYGYTF. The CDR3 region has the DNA TGTGCCAGCAGTGAAGTGGCTGGACACAACTATGGCTACACCTTC.